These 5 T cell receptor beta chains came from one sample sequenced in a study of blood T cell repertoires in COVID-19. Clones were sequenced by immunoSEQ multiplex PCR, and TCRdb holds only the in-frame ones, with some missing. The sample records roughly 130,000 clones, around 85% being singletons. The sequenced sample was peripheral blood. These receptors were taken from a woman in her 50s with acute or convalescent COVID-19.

CDR3 amino acids: CASSDRGNGNTIYF. CDR3 sequence (DNA): TGTGCCAGTAGCGACAGGGGAAATGGAAACACCATATATTTT. The V call is TRBV19, the J call TRBJ1-3; the match to TRBD1 covers 8 bases. The germline gives CDR1 LNHDA, CDR2 SQIVND (reference sequence). This CDR3 comprises 14 residues. The V gene end was trimmed by 6 bases and the J gene end by 3 bases; junction bases not matched to a gene: 4.

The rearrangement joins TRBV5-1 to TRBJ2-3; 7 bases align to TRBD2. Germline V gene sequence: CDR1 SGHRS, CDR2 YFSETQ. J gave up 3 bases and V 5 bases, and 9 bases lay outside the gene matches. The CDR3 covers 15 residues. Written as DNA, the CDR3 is TGCGCCAGCAGGGTTGGTATTAGCGGGACAGATACGCAGTATTTT. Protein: CASRVGISGTDTQYF.

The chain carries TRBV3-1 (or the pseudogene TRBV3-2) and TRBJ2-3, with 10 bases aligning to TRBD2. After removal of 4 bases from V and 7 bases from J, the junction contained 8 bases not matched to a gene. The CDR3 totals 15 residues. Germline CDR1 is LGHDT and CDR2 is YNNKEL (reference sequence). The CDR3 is CASSRIAGGGNTQYF. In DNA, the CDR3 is TGTGCCAGCAGCCGCATAGCGGGGGGTGGAAATACGCAGTATTTT.

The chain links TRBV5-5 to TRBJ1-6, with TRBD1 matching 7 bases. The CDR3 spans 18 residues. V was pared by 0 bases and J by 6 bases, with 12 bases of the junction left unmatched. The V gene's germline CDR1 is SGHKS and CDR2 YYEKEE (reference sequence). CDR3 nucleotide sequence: TGTGCCAGCAGCTTGGAGCCGGTCGGGACAGTCCTTAATTCACCCCTCCACTTT. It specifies CASSLEPVGTVLNSPLHF.

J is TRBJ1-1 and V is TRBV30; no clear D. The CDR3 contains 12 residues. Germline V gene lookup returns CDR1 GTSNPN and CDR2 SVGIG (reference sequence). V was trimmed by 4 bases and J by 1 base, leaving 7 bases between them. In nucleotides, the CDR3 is TGTGCCTGGAATCTGAGGAACACTGAAGCTTTCTTT. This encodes CAWNLRNTEAFF.